Each of the 3 T cell receptor beta chains below was sequenced from the same sample in a study of CD8 T cells in ankylosing spondylitis. From the 5' RACE reads, TCRdb called clonotypes with MiXCR, one entry per CDR3 protein. This sample has some 130,000 distinct CDR3 sequences, with 8% to 9% found just once. Sequenced sample: synovial fluid, either unsorted or a sorted T cell fraction (not recorded which). The receptors derive from a male donor with ankylosing spondylitis.

This clonotype showed up just a few times. V usage is TRBV4-3 and J usage is TRBJ2-1; D gene uncertain. Germline V gene lookup returns CDR1 LGHNA and CDR2 YSLEER. Trimming removed 0 bases from V and 7 bases from J, with 16 bases in between. The CDR3 is made up of 16 amino acids. The CDR3 DNA reads TGCGCCAGCAGCCAAGATTTTCGGACCCGCCAGAATGAGCAGTTCTTC. It translates to CASSQDFRTRQNEQFF.

This clonotype occurred a few times. CDR3 DNA: TGTGCCAGCAGCTTTAGGCAGGTGGGCACCTACGAGCAGTACTTC. Encoded protein: CASSFRQVGTYEQYF. V usage is TRBV5-6 and J usage is TRBJ2-7; no clear D gene. V was cut by 2 bases and J by 2 bases, with 14 bases left in between. There are 15 residues in the CDR3. Germline assignment: CDR1 SGHDT and CDR2 YYEEEE.

V gene TRBV9 combines with J gene TRBJ2-2; 10 bases are shared with TRBD1. Per the germline V gene, CDR1 is SGDLS and CDR2 is YYNGEE. CDR3 length: 17 amino acids. V lost 3 bases, J lost 6 bases, and 11 bases stayed unmatched. In nucleotides, the CDR3 is TGTGCCAGCAGCGCCCACGGGACAGGGGATGGGGCCGGGGAGCTGTTTTTT. As protein: CASSAHGTGDGAGELFF. Full variable domain (rest looked up from reference TRBV9 and TRBJ2-2): DSGVTQTPKHLITATGQRVTLRCSPRSGDLSVYWYQQSLDQGLQFLIQYYNGEERAKGNILERFSAQQFPDLHSELNLSSLELGDSALYFCASSAHGTGDGAGELFFGEGSRLTVL.